Sample share makes the clone carrying this T cell receptor (beta chain) medium-sized. The antigen is undetermined. This sample stems from a study of naive and memory T cell subsets. V lost 5 bases to trimming and J lost 7 bases, with 21 bases between them. Germline CDR1 is SGHAT and CDR2 is FQNNGV. This CDR3 is 16 amino acids long. CMV status came from CD4+ T cell IFNgamma after overnight CMV lysate stimulation of fresh PBMCs. Four subsets defined by CD45RA and CD27 were sorted after CD3, CD4, CD8 and live/dead staining. Two oligonucleotides, mixed equimolar, formed the beta constant-region primer covering TRBC1 and TRBC2. Four rounds of PCR amplified the ligated cDNA using nested alpha and beta constant-region primers plus SP2. A 12-nucleotide UMI and the SP2 primer were added to the cDNA 3' end by oligonucleotide ligation. TCRdb reprocessed the UMI-ligation and nested PCR reads with MiXCR, giving one entry per CDR3 protein. The table lists some 30,000 distinct CDR3 sequences, approximately 17% of them singletons.

General study results and limits: From naive to CM, EM and EMRA, diversity decreased and Gini increased.

V gene TRBV11-2 combines with J gene TRBJ2-1, with D maybe TRBD2 (6 bases). The receptor comes from a human donor in good health. The source material was effector memory CD4+ T cells from blood. Stated subset: effector memory, CD45RA- CD27-. This chain's CDR3 is CASSLRETGLGNEQFF. CDR3 sequence (DNA): TGTGCCAGCAGCCTAAGGGAAACGGGACTGGGGAATGAGCAGTTCTTC. The full variable domain, with the rest looked up from reference TRBV11-2 and TRBJ2-1, is EAGVAQSPRYKIIEKRQSVAFWCNPISGHATLYWYQQILGQGPKLLIQFQNNGVVDDSQLPKDRFSAERLKGVDSTLKIQPAKLEDSAVYLCASSLRETGLGNEQFFGPGTRLTVL.